Listed below are T cell receptor beta chains from one sample, sequenced in a study of technical replicates of blood from several donors. Only in-frame clones appear in the TCRdb table, and some are missing; sequencing was by immunoSEQ multiplex PCR. The sample lists around 97,000 clones; roughly 96% were seen once. Sequences were obtained from T cells isolated from PBMCs. These receptors originate from a human donor in good health. CDR3s include the opening cysteine and the closing phenylalanine or tryptophan. The D gene is left open where the match is weak. Rows give clone size only sometimes, using once, few, many, or a class for an expanded clone.

>TRBJ1-3|NA|TRBV28|NA
CASSPPGLLSGNTIYF
TGTGCCAGCAGTCCCCCGGGACTCCTCTCTGGAAACACCATATATTTT
>TRBJ2-7|TRBD2|TRBV30|NA
CAWRRDYGYEQYF
TGTGCCTGGAGACGGGACTATGGCTACGAGCAGTACTTC
>TRBJ2-7|TRBD1|TRBV9|NA
CASSVRDRNEQYF
TGTGCCAGCAGCGTAAGGGACAGAAACGAGCAGTACTTC
>TRBJ1-1|NA|TRBV9|NA
CASSAFSGGVGYTEAFF
TGTGCCAGCAGCGCCTTTTCGGGGGGCGTAGGGTACACTGAAGCTTTCTTT
>TRBJ2-1|NA|TRBV30|NA
CAWGVSGNEQFF
TGTGCCTGGGGGGTAAGCGGCAATGAGCAGTTCTTC
>TRBJ1-1|NA|TRBV4-2|NA
CASLAAVNTEAFF
TGTGCCAGCCTGGCGGCGGTGAACACTGAAGCTTTCTTT
>TRBJ2-1|NA|TRBV13|once
CASVEGGNYNEQFF
TGTGCCAGCGTGGAGGGAGGAAACTACAATGAGCAGTTCTTC
>TRBJ2-7|TRBD1|TRBV5-1|NA
CASSLVTGIYEQYF
TGCGCCAGCAGCTTGGTGACAGGGATCTACGAGCAGTACTTC
>TRBJ2-2|NA|TRBV4-1|NA
CASSQARGNTGELFF
TGCGCCAGCAGCCAAGCTAGGGGAAACACCGGGGAGCTGTTTTTT
>TRBJ1-2|TRBD1|TRBV13|NA
CASSLDRGIHGYTF
TGTGCCAGCAGCTTGGACAGGGGGATTCATGGCTACACCTTC
>TRBJ2-1|NA|TRBV6-5|NA
CASSPGLPNEQFF
TGTGCCAGCAGTCCCGGACTGCCCAATGAGCAGTTCTTC
>TRBJ1-3|NA|TRBV30|NA
CAWTSQSGPGNF
TGTGCCTGGACCAGCCAGTCCGGGCCCGGGAATTTT
>TRBJ1-1|TRBD1|TRBV6-6|NA
CASSKPGQRRAEAFF
TGTGCCAGCAGTAAGCCGGGACAGAGGAGGGCTGAAGCTTTCTTT
>TRBJ2-1|TRBD2|TRBV11-1|NA
CASSLGLAGNNEQFF
TGTGCCAGCAGCTTGGGCCTAGCGGGCAACAATGAGCAGTTCTTC
>TRBJ1-5|NA|TRBV4-1|few
CASSQDPGYLQPQHF
TGCGCCAGCAGCCAAGATCCAGGGTATCTTCAGCCCCAGCATTTT
>TRBJ2-7|TRBD1|TRBV6-1|NA
CASSEFRDRVYEQYF
TGTGCCAGCAGTGAATTCAGGGACAGGGTCTACGAGCAGTACTTC
>TRBJ1-1|TRBD1|TRBV9|NA
CASSPRQGWDTEAFF
TGTGCCAGCAGCCCTCGACAGGGGTGGGACACTGAAGCTTTCTTT
>TRBJ2-7|NA|TRBV15|NA
CATSTIKPYEQYF
TGTGCCACCAGCACCATAAAGCCCTACGAGCAGTACTTC
>TRBJ2-2|NA|TRBV29-1|NA
CSGTRTGELFF
TGCAGCGGTACTAGGACCGGGGAGCTGTTTTTT
>TRBJ1-4|NA|TRBV4-2|NA
CASSQVARGAFNEKLFF
TGTGCCAGCAGCCAAGTAGCTCGGGGGGCGTTCAATGAAAAACTGTTTTTT
>TRBJ2-2|NA|TRBV9|NA
CASSLDRANTGELFF
TGTGCCAGCAGCTTGGACAGAGCGAACACCGGGGAGCTGTTTTTT
>TRBJ2-1|TRBD2|TRBV7-2|NA
CASSLKGTSGTNEQFF
TGTGCCAGCAGCCTCAAGGGGACTAGCGGGACTAATGAGCAGTTCTTC
>TRBJ1-5|NA|TRBV19|NA
CASQGTGGRSQPQHF
TGTGCCAGTCAGGGGACGGGGGGCAGGAGCCAGCCCCAGCATTTT
>TRBJ2-7|NA|TRBV6-6|NA
CASSEAAYEQYF
TGTGCCAGCTCGGAGGCGGCCTACGAGCAGTACTTC
>TRBJ2-2|NA|TRBV7-3|NA
CASSLTQTNTGELFF
TGTGCCAGCAGCTTAACCCAGACGAACACCGGGGAGCTGTTTTTT
>TRBJ2-7|TRBD2|TRBV5-1|NA
CASSWASGSFEQYF
TGCGCCAGCAGCTGGGCTAGCGGGAGTTTCGAGCAGTACTTC
>TRBJ2-1|NA|TRBV9|NA
CASSFTGTQQFF
TGTGCCAGCAGCTTCACCGGGACTCAGCAGTTCTTC
>TRBJ1-4|NA|TRBV5-1|NA
CASSGGTATNEKLFF
TGCGCCAGCAGCGGGGGGACTGCAACTAATGAAAAACTGTTTTTT
>TRBJ1-1|TRBD1|TRBV19|NA
CASSIIPGQGPTEAFF
TGTGCCAGTAGTATTATTCCGGGACAGGGGCCCACTGAAGCTTTCTTT
>TRBJ2-3|TRBD2|TRBV19|NA
CASSPRLAGLPDTQYF
TGTGCCAGTAGCCCGAGACTAGCGGGACTACCAGATACGCAGTATTTT
>TRBJ2-5|NA|TRBV11-3|once
CASSLYGVETQYF
TGTGCCAGCAGCTTATACGGAGTAGAGACCCAGTACTTC
>TRBJ2-1|NA|TRBV27|NA
CASSFGSGMGYNEQFF
TGTGCCAGCAGTTTTGGTTCAGGGATGGGATACAATGAGCAGTTCTTC
>TRBJ2-7|TRBD2|TRBV10-1|NA
CASSGQRGFSYEQYF
TGCGCCAGCAGTGGTCAGCGGGGCTTCTCCTACGAGCAGTACTTC
>TRBJ1-1|TRBD1|TRBV11-3|NA
CASSFRGWEANTEAFF
TGTGCCAGCAGCTTCAGGGGGTGGGAGGCGAACACTGAAGCTTTCTTT
>TRBJ1-2|TRBD1|TRBV7-8|NA
CASRQTSDRRRGYTF
TGTGCCAGCAGACAAACCTCGGACAGGCGACGTGGCTACACCTTC
>TRBJ2-7|TRBD2|TRBV4-1|NA
CASSQVLAGDQYEQYF
TGCGCCAGCAGCCAAGTCCTAGCGGGAGACCAATACGAGCAGTACTTC
>TRBJ2-2|TRBD1|TRBV9|once
CASSPTGGAGAGELFF
TGTGCCAGCAGCCCGACAGGGGGCGCTGGGGCCGGGGAGCTGTTTTTT